This T cell receptor beta chain was observed in a study of identical twins (dated by TCRdb to the mid-2010s). With regard to the full study: To test whether fetal clonotypes persist, the study used deep sequencing on TCR alpha and beta repertoires from monozygotic twins, unrelated adults of various ages, and cord blood. To rule out contamination, the twin experiments were replicated at different times with different library preparation protocols. Paper-wide results and their limitations: The excess sharing between twins in beta out-of-frame sequences was weaker because fewer shared sequences reduced the signal-to-noise ratio. In monozygotic twins, out-of-frame TCR alpha sharing was systematically underestimated by recombination models, although the models agreed with sharing between unrelated individuals. Abundant cord blood beta clonotypes carried fewer insertions; young adult naive repertoires showed a weaker similar trend, while memory repertoires showed none. Compared with coincidental sharing between unrelated individuals, out-of-frame TCR alpha sequences shared between twins showed an excess of sequences with low generation probability. Because the same donors could not be followed over many years, conclusions were based on cross-sectional statistical analysis. Invariant T cells such as MAIT and iNKT could partly confound zero-insertion analyses, although diverse VJ usage argued against such confounding for most clonotypes.

Only healthy Caucasian donors were included. Libraries were constructed by 5' RACE. The sequencer listed for this sample is Illumina HiSeq 2000. Template switching introduced a universal primer binding site; the final cDNA contained a unique molecular identifier, enabling accurate counting of TCR cDNA molecules. First-strand cDNA for TCR alpha and beta chains was synthesized from specific primers in the conserved constant-segment region. To control for contamination, every cDNA library was double barcoded, receiving both a SMART-Mk sample barcode and Illumina barcodes. TruSeq adapter sequences along with Illumina sample barcodes were introduced in two successive PCR steps. Sequencing of the TCR alpha and beta cDNA libraries was done on the Illumina HiSeq platform using custom primers. The study's processing was this. Unique molecular identifiers were extracted from raw reads with MiGEC, and CDR3 positions were determined with MiXCR. Recombination models were inferred per individual with the repgenHMM and IGoR tools using an EM algorithm. The analysis of shared clonotypes was done with the tcR package in R, with sharing normalized by the product of cloneset sizes. Out-of-frame nonproductive sequences were analyzed to study raw recombination free of thymic and clonal selection effects. The raw public reads went through TCRdb reprocessing: fastp at Q25, MiXCR clone calling, in-frame beta chains kept. All rows with the same CDR3 protein become a single entry with the most common DNA and genes. These V and J calls are TCRdb output, not the study's own analysis. The sample profile shows about 1.7 million distinct CDR3 sequences; about 31% of them were found once. The top ten clonotypes cover about 0.3% of the sample.

Counted from cysteine to phenylalanine, this CDR3 has 17 amino acids. Of all the DNA, just the CDR3 is kept, 51 bases in frame from base 1. The germline V gene yields SGHTA for CDR1 and FQGNSA for CDR2. A note on this clonotype: Its binding antigen is unknown. The junction shows a germline mismatch at one end, possibly a read error.

The receptor was derived from a newborn girl in good health. Source material: cord blood. The chain uses TRBV7-2 and TRBJ2-3; 13 middle bases align to TRBD2. The DNA sequence is given as TGTGCCGGCAGCTTTTTCACTAGCGGGAGGGGCACAGATACGCAGTATTTT. Translated, it gives CAGSFFTSGRGTDTQYF.